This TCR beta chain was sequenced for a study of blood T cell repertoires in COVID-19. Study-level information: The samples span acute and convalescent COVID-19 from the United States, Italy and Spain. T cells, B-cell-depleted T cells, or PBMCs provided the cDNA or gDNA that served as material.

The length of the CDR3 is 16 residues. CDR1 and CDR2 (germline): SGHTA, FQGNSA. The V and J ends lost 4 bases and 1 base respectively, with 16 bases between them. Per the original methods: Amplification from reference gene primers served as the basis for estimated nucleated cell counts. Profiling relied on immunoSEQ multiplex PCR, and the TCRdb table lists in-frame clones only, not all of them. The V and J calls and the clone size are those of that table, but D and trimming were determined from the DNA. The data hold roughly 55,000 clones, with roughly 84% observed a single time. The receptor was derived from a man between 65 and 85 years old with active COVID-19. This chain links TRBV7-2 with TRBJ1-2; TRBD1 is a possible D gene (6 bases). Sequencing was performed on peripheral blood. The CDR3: CASSSRLGGYNYGYTF. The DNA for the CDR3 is TGTGCCAGCAGCTCCCGATTAGGGGGTTATAACTATGGCTACACCTTC.